Shown below are 28 T cell receptor beta chains from a single sample sequenced in a study of T cell changes during pregnancy in multiple sclerosis. Measured with immunoSEQ multiplex PCR; TCRdb has only the in-frame clones, and not every one. The sample consists of roughly 68,000 clones, 90% to 95% of them appearing once. The material sequenced was peripheral blood, taken in the second trimester of pregnancy. These receptors were collected from a female donor in good health, enrolled as a control in a pregnancy study.

The rearrangement links TRBV19 to TRBJ1-6; D not resolved. CDR1 is LNHDA and CDR2 is SQIVND in the germline V gene (reference sequence). With 0 bases removed from V and 4 bases from J, the gap between germline ends came to 10 bases. CDR3 length: 16 residues. The DNA of the CDR3 is TGTGCCAGTAGTATAGACCACGCGGGGTATAATTCACCCCTCCACTTT. This sequence encodes CASSIDHAGYNSPLHF.

The CDR3 DNA is TGTGCCAGCAGTTTAAGGGGTAGGGGGCTTATTGATGAAAAACTGTTTTTT. It translates to CASSLRGRGLIDEKLFF. The chain couples TRBV28 to TRBJ1-4, with TRBD1 matching over 7 bases. Germline-derived CDR1 and CDR2 are MDHEN and SYDVKM. CDR3 length equals 17 residues. V was pared by 2 bases and J by 6 bases, with 12 bases of the junction left unmatched.

This rearrangement joins TRBV6-4 to TRBJ2-3, with unresolved D. The V and J ends lost 2 bases and 4 bases respectively, with 10 bases between them. Germline lookup yields CDR1 MRHNA and CDR2 SNTAGT. CDR3 size: 14 residues. CDR3 protein: CASSDNGNADTQYF. CDR3 bases: TGTGCCAGCAGTGACAACGGTAACGCAGATACGCAGTATTTT.

This chain links TRBV28 with TRBJ1-1; D perhaps matches TRBD1 (5 bases). Germline loops: CDR1 MDHEN, CDR2 SYDVKM. The length of the CDR3 is 13 residues. Trimming took off 6 bases at V and 6 bases at J, with 14 bases between the two ends. CDR3 DNA: TGTGCCAGCAGCCCAAGAGGGGAGGCTGAAGCTTTCTTT. Its translation is CASSPRGEAEAFF.

This clone has only one observation. CDR3 DNA: TGTGCCAGCATGACCCAGGGTCAGGATACGCAGTATTTT. Translation: CASMTQGQDTQYF. The chain combines TRBV19 with TRBJ2-3, with D possibly being TRBD1 (5 bases). The ends were cut back, 9 bases at V and 6 bases at J, with 16 bases in the middle. Per the germline V gene, CDR1 is LNHDA and CDR2 is SQIVND (reference sequence). The CDR3 loop spans 13 amino acids. The variable domain in full, completed from reference TRBV19 and TRBJ2-3, reads DGGITQSPKYLFRKEGQNVTLSCEQNLNHDAMYWYRQDPGQGLRLIYYSQIVNDFQKGDIAEGYSVSREKKESFPLTVTSAQKNPTAFYLCASMTQGQDTQYFGPGTRLTVL.

The chain has TRBV19 and TRBJ2-3; D perhaps matches TRBD2 (5 bases). CDR1 LNHDA and CDR2 SQIVND come from the germline V gene (reference sequence). CDR3 length: 15 residues. Trimming took 1 base from V and 4 from J, leaving 12 bases between them. CDR3 sequence (DNA): TGTGCCAGTAGTATAGTGGGGAGTCCCCCAGATACGCAGTATTTT. Translated: CASSIVGSPPDTQYF.

This chain uses TRBV6-5 with TRBJ1-4; weak D call: TRBD1 (6 bases). This CDR3 spans 15 amino acids. V was clipped by 6 bases and J by 3 bases, with 14 bases between them. CDR1 and CDR2 (germline): MNHEY, SVGAGI. The CDR3 sequence: CASSRRGGSNEKLFF. CDR3 sequence (DNA): TGTGCCAGCAGCCGCAGGGGAGGGTCTAATGAAAAACTGTTTTTT.

This rearrangement joins TRBV30 to TRBJ1-2; tentatively, D is TRBD1 (5 bases). CDR1 is GTSNPN, CDR2 SVGIG, per germline (reference sequence). The CDR3 has 12 amino acids. Trimming stripped 5 bases from V and 3 bases from J, with 10 bases between. CDR3 loop: CAWGTGYYGYTF. The CDR3 DNA reads as TGTGCCTGGGGAACAGGTTACTATGGCTACACCTTC.

V gene TRBV14 combines with J gene TRBJ1-2, with TRBD1 matching over 8 bases. The CDR3 has 14 amino acids. CDR1 is SGHDN and CDR2 is FVKESK in the germline V gene. V gave up 0 bases and J gave up 4 bases; unmatched junction bases: 1. This CDR3 reads CASSQEGQVYGYTF. CDR3 nucleotide sequence: TGTGCCAGCAGCCAAGAGGGACAGGTCTATGGCTACACCTTC.

This chain connects TRBV6-1 to TRBJ1-2; D gene uncertain. V dropped 3 bases and J dropped 0 bases, with 5 bases sitting between them. CDR3 length: 13 amino acids. Per the germline V gene, CDR1 is MNHNS and CDR2 is SASEGT. The chain's CDR3 is CASSETPNYGYTF. The CDR3 region has the DNA TGTGCCAGCAGTGAGACACCTAACTATGGCTACACCTTC.

The chain recombines TRBV28 with TRBJ1-1; a weak D match, TRBD1 (6 bases). Germline V gene lookup returns CDR1 MDHEN and CDR2 SYDVKM. This CDR3 has 17 amino acids. Between the trimmed V and J ends, which lost 3 bases and 0 bases, there was a span of 17 bases. CDR3 DNA: TGTGCCAGCAGTTTTTACGAGGGGGAACACTTGAACACTGAAGCTTTCTTT. It specifies CASSFYEGEHLNTEAFF. Combining the CDR3 with reference TRBV28 and TRBJ1-1 gives the whole variable domain DVKVTQSSRYLVKRTGEKVFLECVQDMDHENMFWYRQDPGLGLRLIYFSYDVKMKEKGDIPEGYSVSREKKERFSLILESASTNQTSMYLCASSFYEGEHLNTEAFFGQGTRLTVV.

This chain connects TRBV7-9 to TRBJ2-5, with 7 bases fitting TRBD2. With the DNA end fitting TRBJ2-7 better, the J assignment may be wrong. Germline V gene data show CDR1 as SEHNR and CDR2 as FQNEAQ (reference sequence). The CDR3 sequence is 14 residues long. The CDR3 region has the DNA TGTGCCAGCAGCTTAAACGGCGGGAGCGACGAGCAGTACTTC. Translated, it gives CASSLNGGSDEQYF.

The chain carries TRBV6-4 and TRBJ2-2; 8 nucleotides match TRBD2. Looked up from germline, CDR1 is MRHNA and CDR2 is SNTAGT. The CDR3 is 17 amino acids. Trimming removed 0 bases from V and 2 bases from J; junction bases left unmatched: 5. In nucleotides, the CDR3 is TGTGCCAGCAGTGACTCGAATAGCGGGACTAACACCGGGGAGCTGTTTTTT. It is translated as CASSDSNSGTNTGELFF.

Here the CDR3 reads CASRPPGSSNQPQHF. Written as DNA, the CDR3 is TGTGCCAGCAGGCCCCCGGGGTCTAGCAATCAGCCCCAGCATTTT. The chain has TRBV6-5 and TRBJ1-5, with no clear D. V was trimmed by 6 bases and J by 0 bases, leaving 12 bases between them. Germline V gene data show CDR1 as MNHEY and CDR2 as SVGAGI. The CDR3 contains 15 residues.

V and J are TRBV6-6 and TRBJ1-3; 11 bases are shared with TRBD1. CDR1 is MNHNY, CDR2 SVGAGI, per germline (reference sequence). J lost 8 bases, V lost 6 bases, and 9 bases had no gene match. The CDR3 has 15 residues. CDR3: CASSPRTGGVDTIYF. In DNA, the CDR3 is TGTGCCAGCAGCCCCCGGACAGGGGGCGTGGACACCATATATTTT.

The chain combines TRBV4-1 with TRBJ2-1, with 8 bases matching TRBD1. Germline V gene lookup returns CDR1 MGHRA and CDR2 YSYEKL. The CDR3 runs 13 residues. J was trimmed by 9 bases and V by 2 bases; bases with no gene match: 3. The CDR3 spells CASSQQGTGEQFF. The CDR3 DNA follows: TGCGCCAGCAGCCAACAGGGGACAGGTGAGCAGTTCTTC.

The J gene is TRBJ1-5, the V gene TRBV6-5; D remains ambiguous. CDR3 length: 13 residues. V was shortened by 2 bases and J by 6 bases, with 8 bases between the two germline ends. Germline values: CDR1 MNHEY, CDR2 SVGAGI. The CDR3 DNA is TGTGCCAGCAGTTACAGGGAGGGTCAGCCCCAGCATTTT. It codes for CASSYREGQPQHF.

This sequence joins TRBV19 and TRBJ2-5; 8 nucleotides agree with TRBD2. Germline loops: CDR1 LNHDA, CDR2 SQIVND (reference sequence). There are 13 residues in the CDR3. CDR3 nucleotides: TGTTCCACCGGGACTAGAGGTTTGGAGACCCAGTACTTC. It yields the protein CSTGTRGLETQYF.

A single count supports this clone. V and J are TRBV28 and TRBJ1-2, with D possibly TRBD1 on 5 matching bases. The ends were cut back, 4 bases at V and 7 bases at J, with 22 bases in the middle. This CDR3 has 16 residues. Germline CDR1 reads MDHEN; CDR2 reads SYDVKM. The CDR3 bases are TGTGCCAGCAGTTCAAAATCCGGGTCCAGGGAGGTTGGCTACACCTTC. It codes for CASSSKSGSREVGYTF.

V usage is TRBV27 and J usage is TRBJ1-5; D not resolved. The CDR3 is 13 residues long. The V gene's germline CDR1 is MNHEY and CDR2 SMNVEV (reference sequence). The V and J ends lost 8 bases and 0 bases respectively, with 8 bases between them. The CDR3 sequence: CASGTNSNQPQHF. The DNA for the CDR3 is TGTGCCAGCGGCACAAATAGCAATCAGCCCCAGCATTTT.

The chain links TRBV28 to TRBJ2-2; no clear D. Germline V gene lookup returns CDR1 MDHEN and CDR2 SYDVKM. This CDR3 contains 12 residues. Between the trimmed V and J ends, which lost 6 bases and 5 bases, there was a span of 7 bases. This chain's CDR3 is CASRLVTGELFF. DNA of the CDR3: TGTGCCAGCAGGCTAGTTACCGGGGAGCTGTTTTTT.

This chain links TRBV2 with TRBJ2-5, with a weak D call TRBD2 (5 bases). This CDR3 region has 15 residues. Germline V gives CDR1 SNHLY, CDR2 FYNNEI. With 3 bases removed from V and 2 bases from J, the gap between germline ends came to 13 bases. CDR3 sequence reads: CASSDHGVGQETQYF. The CDR3, as DNA: TGTGCCAGCAGTGACCACGGGGTGGGGCAAGAGACCCAGTACTTC.

The chain has TRBV7-9 and TRBJ2-2, with D tentatively TRBD1 (6 bases). The ends were cut back, 6 bases at V and 0 bases at J, with 8 bases in the middle. Germline CDR1 is SEHNR and CDR2 is FQNEAQ (reference sequence). The CDR3 length is 14 residues. In nucleotides, the CDR3 is TGTGCCAGCAGTACAGGGCCGAACACCGGGGAGCTGTTTTTT. This encodes CASSTGPNTGELFF. Supplemented by reference TRBV7-9 and TRBJ2-2, the full variable domain reads DTGVSQNPRHKITKRGQNVTFRCDPISEHNRLYWYRQTLGQGPEFLTYFQNEAQLEKSRLLSDRFSAERPKGSFSTLEIQRTEQGDSAMYLCASSTGPNTGELFFGEGSRLTVL.

The chain uses TRBV5-4 and TRBJ1-2; a weak D match, TRBD1 (6 bases). The CDR3 loop spans 14 amino acids. The germline CDR1 and CDR2 sequences are SGHNT and YYREEE (reference sequence). Trimming pared 2 bases from V and 8 bases from J, leaving 16 bases between. The CDR3 is CASSLMGAGGGYTF. The DNA of the CDR3 is TGTGCCAGCAGCTTAATGGGGGCCGGCGGAGGCTACACCTTC.

This clone has a single count. CDR3 protein: CASSTGTSGRAEQFF. For the CDR3, the DNA is TGTGCCAGTAGTACCGGGACTAGCGGGAGAGCTGAGCAGTTCTTC. The J gene is TRBJ2-1, the V gene TRBV19; 14 positions agree with TRBD2. This CDR3 has 15 amino acids. V shed 4 bases, J shed 9 bases, and the junction held 5 bases outside the gene matches. From germline, CDR1 is LNHDA and CDR2 SQIVND (reference sequence).

The CDR3 region has the DNA TGCGCCAGCAGCCCCGGGACTAGCGGGAACGAGCAGTACTTC. It specifies CASSPGTSGNEQYF. V is TRBV5-1 and J is TRBJ2-7, with 13 bases aligning to TRBD2. The germline V gene has CDR1 SGHRS and CDR2 YFSETQ. The V gene end was trimmed by 4 bases and the J gene end by 5 bases; junction bases not matched to a gene: 3. The CDR3 has 14 amino acids.

In DNA form, the CDR3 reads TGTGCCAGCAGCCGAGACAGGGGGCAGGGTGGCTACACCTTC. Its translation is CASSRDRGQGGYTF. The chain uses TRBV7-9 and TRBJ1-2, with TRBD1 identical over 10 bases. Trimming cost V 5 bases and J 7 bases; bases outside gene matches: 7. CDR3 size: 14 residues. Germline V gene lookup returns CDR1 SEHNR and CDR2 FQNEAQ (reference sequence). Full variable domain (remainder filled in from reference TRBV7-9 and TRBJ1-2): DTGVSQNPRHKITKRGQNVTFRCDPISEHNRLYWYRQTLGQGPEFLTYFQNEAQLEKSRLLSDRFSAERPKGSFSTLEIQRTEQGDSAMYLCASSRDRGQGGYTFGSGTRLTVV.

V usage is TRBV28 and J usage is TRBJ2-5; no definite D call. The V gene lost 4 bases and the J gene lost 14 bases, with 17 bases spanning the gap. This CDR3 is built from 12 residues. The germline V gene has CDR1 MDHEN and CDR2 SYDVKM. For the CDR3, the DNA is TGTGCCAGCAGTTCCCTTCCAGGTCACGATTACTTC. Protein product: CASSSLPGHDYF.